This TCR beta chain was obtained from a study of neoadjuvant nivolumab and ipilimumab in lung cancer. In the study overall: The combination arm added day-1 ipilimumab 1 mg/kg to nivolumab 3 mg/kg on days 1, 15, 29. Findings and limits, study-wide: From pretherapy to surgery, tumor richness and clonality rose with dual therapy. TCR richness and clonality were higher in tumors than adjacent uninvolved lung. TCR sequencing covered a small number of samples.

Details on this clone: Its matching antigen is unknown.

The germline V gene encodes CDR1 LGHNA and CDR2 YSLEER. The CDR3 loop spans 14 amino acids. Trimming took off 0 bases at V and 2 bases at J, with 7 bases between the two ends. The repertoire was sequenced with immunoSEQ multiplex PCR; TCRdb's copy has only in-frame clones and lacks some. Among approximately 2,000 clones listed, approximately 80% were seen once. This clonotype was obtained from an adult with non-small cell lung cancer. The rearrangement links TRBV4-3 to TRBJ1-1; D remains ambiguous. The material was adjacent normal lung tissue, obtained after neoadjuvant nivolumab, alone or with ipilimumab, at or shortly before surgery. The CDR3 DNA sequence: TGCGCCAGCAGCCAAGACGCCGATAACACTGAAGCTTTCTTT. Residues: CASSQDADNTEAFF.